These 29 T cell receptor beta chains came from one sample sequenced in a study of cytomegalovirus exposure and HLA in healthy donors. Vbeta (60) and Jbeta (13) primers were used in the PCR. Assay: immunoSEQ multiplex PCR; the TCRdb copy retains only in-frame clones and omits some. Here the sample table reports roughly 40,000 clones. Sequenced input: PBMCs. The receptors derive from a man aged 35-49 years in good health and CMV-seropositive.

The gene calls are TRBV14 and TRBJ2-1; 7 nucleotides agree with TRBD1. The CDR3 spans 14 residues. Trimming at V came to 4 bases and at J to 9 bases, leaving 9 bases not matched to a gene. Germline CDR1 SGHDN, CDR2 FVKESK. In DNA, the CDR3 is TGTGCCAGCAGCCTCCAAGGGGGCAACGGTGAGCAGTTCTTC. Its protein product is CASSLQGGNGEQFF. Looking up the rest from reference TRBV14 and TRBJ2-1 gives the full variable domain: EAGVTQFPSHSVIEKGQTVTLRCDPISGHDNLYWYRRVMGKEIKFLLHFVKESKQDESGMPNNRFLAERTGGTYSTLKVQPAELEDSGVYFCASSLQGGNGEQFFGPGTRLTVL.

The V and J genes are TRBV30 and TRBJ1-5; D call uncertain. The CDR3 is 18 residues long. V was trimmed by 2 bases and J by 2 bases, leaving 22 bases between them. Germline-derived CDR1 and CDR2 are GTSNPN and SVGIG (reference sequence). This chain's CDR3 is CAWSPSGSRMKGNQPQHF. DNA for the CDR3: TGTGCCTGGAGTCCCTCCGGGTCTCGAATGAAGGGCAATCAGCCCCAGCATTTT.

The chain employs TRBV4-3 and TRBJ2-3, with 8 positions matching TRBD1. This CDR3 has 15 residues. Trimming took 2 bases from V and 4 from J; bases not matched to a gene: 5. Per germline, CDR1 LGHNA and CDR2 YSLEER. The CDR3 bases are TGCGCCAGCAGCCAAAGACAGGGGAGCGCAGATACGCAGTATTTT. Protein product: CASSQRQGSADTQYF.

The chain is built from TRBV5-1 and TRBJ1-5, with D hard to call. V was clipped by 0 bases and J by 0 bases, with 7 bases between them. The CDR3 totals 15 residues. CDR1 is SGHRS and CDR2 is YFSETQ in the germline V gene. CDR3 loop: CASSLAGDSNQPQHF. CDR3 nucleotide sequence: TGCGCCAGCAGCTTGGCCGGGGATAGCAATCAGCCCCAGCATTTT.

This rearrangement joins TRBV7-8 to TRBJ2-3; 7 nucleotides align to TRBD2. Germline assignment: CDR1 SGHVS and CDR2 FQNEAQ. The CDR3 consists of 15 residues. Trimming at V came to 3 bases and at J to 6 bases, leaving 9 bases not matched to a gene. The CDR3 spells CASSLERGPADTQYF. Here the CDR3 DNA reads TGTGCCAGCAGCTTGGAGCGGGGTCCCGCGGATACGCAGTATTTT.

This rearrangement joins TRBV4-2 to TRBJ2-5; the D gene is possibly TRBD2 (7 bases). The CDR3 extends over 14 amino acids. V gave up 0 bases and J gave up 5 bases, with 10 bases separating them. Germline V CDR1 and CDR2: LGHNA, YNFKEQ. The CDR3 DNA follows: TGTGCCAGCAGCCAAGATGGGAGGGGGGAGACCCAGTACTTC. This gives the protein CASSQDGRGETQYF.

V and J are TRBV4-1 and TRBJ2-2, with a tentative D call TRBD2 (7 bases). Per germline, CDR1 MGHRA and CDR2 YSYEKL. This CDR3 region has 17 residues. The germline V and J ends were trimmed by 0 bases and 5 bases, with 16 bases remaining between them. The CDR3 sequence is CASSQDWAGAVTGELFF. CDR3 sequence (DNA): TGCGCCAGCAGCCAAGATTGGGCGGGGGCGGTTACCGGGGAGCTGTTTTTT.

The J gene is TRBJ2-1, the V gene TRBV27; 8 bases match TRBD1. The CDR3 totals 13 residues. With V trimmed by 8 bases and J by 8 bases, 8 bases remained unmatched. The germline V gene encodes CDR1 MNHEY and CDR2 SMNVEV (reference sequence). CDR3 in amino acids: CASRDRPFYEQFF. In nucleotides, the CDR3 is TGTGCCAGCCGGGACAGGCCTTTCTATGAGCAGTTCTTC.

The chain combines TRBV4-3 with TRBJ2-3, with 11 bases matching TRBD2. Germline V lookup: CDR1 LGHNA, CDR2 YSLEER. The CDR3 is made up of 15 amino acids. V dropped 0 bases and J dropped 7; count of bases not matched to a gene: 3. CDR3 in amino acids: CASSQERLAGNTQYF. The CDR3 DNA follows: TGCGCCAGCAGCCAAGAACGACTAGCGGGAAATACGCAGTATTTT.

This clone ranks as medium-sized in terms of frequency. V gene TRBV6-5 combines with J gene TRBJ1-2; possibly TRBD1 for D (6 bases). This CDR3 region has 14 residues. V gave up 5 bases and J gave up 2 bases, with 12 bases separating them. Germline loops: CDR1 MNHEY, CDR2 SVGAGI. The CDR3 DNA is TGTGCCAGCAGTCCGGACAGCTGGAACTATGGCTACACCTTC. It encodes CASSPDSWNYGYTF.

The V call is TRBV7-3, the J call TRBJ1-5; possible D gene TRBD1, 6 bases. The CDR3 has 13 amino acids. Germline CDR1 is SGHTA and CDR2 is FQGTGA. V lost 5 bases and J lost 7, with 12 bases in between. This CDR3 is CASSQGGGQPQHF. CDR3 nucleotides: TGTGCCAGCAGCCAAGGGGGTGGGCAGCCCCAGCATTTT.

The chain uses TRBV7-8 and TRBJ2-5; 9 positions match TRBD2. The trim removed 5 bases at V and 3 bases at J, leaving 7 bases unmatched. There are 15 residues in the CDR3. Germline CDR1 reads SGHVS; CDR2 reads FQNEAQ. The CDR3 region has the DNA TGTGCCAGCAGCGAAATAGCGGGAGAGGAAGAGACCCAGTACTTC. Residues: CASSEIAGEEETQYF.

CDR3 protein: CASSLVAEAFF. CDR3 bases: TGTGCCAGCAGCTTAGTCGCTGAAGCTTTCTTT. The rearrangement links TRBV7-3 to TRBJ1-1; D is unclear. This CDR3 spans 11 amino acids. Trimming removed 2 bases at V and 6 bases at J, with 4 bases between. Per germline, CDR1 SGHTA and CDR2 FQGTGA.

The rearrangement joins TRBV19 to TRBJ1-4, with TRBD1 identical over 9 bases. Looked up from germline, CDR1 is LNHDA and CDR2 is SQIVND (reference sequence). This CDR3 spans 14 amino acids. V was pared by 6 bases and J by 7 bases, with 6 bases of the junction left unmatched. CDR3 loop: CASSTGTGREKLFF. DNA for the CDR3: TGTGCCAGTAGCACCGGGACAGGGCGTGAAAAACTGTTTTTT.

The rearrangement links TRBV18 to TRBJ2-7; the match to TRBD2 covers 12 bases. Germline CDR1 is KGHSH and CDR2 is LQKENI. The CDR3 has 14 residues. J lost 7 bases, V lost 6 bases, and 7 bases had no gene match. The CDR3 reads CASSPPGLAGEQYF. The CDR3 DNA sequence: TGTGCCAGCTCGCCGCCGGGACTAGCGGGTGAGCAGTACTTC.

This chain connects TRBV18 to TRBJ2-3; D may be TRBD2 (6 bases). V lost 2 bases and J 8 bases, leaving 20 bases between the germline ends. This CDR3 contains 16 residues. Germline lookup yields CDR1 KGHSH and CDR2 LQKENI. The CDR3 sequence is CASSPSGGSGPATQYF. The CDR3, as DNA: TGTGCCAGCTCACCAAGTGGCGGTAGCGGTCCAGCTACGCAGTATTTT.

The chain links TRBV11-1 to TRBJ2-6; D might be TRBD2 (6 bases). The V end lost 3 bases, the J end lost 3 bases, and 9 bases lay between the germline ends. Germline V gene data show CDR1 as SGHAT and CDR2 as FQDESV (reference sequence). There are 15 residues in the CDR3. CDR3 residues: CASSFRGFGANVLTF. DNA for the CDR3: TGTGCCAGCAGCTTCCGGGGGTTTGGGGCCAACGTCCTGACTTTC.

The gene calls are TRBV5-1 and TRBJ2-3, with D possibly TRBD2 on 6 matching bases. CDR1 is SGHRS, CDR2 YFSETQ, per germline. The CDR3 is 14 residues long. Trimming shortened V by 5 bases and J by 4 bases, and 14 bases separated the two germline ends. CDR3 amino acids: CASRGDLPPDTQYF. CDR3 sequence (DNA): TGCGCCAGCAGGGGGGACTTGCCCCCAGATACGCAGTATTTT. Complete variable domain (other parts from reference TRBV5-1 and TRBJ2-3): KAGVTQTPRYLIKTRGQQVTLSCSPISGHRSVSWYQQTPGQGLQFLFEYFSETQRNKGNFPGRFSGRQFSNSRSEMNVSTLELGDSALYLCASRGDLPPDTQYFGPGTRLTVL.

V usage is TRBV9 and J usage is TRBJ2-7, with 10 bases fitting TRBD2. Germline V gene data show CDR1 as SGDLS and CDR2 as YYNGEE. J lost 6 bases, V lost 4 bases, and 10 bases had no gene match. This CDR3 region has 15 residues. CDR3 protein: CASSPHKREGSEQYF. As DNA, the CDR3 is TGTGCCAGCAGCCCGCATAAGCGGGAGGGATCCGAGCAGTACTTC.

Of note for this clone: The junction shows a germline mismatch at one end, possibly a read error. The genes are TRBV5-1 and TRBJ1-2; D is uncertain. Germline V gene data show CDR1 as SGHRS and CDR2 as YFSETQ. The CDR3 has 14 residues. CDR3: CASSLVDLNYGYTF. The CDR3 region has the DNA TGCGCCAGCAGCTTGGTTGATCTGAACTATGGCTACACATTC.

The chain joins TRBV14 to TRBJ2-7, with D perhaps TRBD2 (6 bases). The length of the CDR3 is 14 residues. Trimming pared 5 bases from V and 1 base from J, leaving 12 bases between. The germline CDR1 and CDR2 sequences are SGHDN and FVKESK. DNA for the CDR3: TGTGCCAGCAGCGACGGTAGCGGTTCCTACGAGCAGTACTTC. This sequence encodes CASSDGSGSYEQYF. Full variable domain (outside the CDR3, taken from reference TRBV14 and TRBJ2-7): EAGVTQFPSHSVIEKGQTVTLRCDPISGHDNLYWYRRVMGKEIKFLLHFVKESKQDESGMPNNRFLAERTGGTYSTLKVQPAELEDSGVYFCASSDGSGSYEQYFGPGTRLTVT.

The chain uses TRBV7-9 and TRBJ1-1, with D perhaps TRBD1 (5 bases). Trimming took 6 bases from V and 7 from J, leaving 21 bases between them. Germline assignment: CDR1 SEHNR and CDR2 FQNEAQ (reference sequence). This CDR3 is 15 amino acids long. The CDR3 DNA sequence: TGTGCCAGCAGACAAAACAGGTTGCAGGGTGGTGAAGCTTTCTTT. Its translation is CASRQNRLQGGEAFF.

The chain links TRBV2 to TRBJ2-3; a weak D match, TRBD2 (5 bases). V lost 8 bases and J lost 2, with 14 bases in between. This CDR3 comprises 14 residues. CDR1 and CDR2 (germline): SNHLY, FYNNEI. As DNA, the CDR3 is TGTGCCAGCGGCAGAGGGATGCTCACAGATACGCAGTATTTT. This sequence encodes CASGRGMLTDTQYF.

For the CDR3, the DNA is TGTGCCAGCAGTCTGGGACGGCGGGGGGAGCAGTTCTTC. As protein: CASSLGRRGEQFF. This chain links TRBV6-5 with TRBJ2-1, with 7 bases fitting TRBD2. Unmatched junction bases numbered 8, after V lost 5 bases and J lost 10 bases. CDR1 and CDR2 (germline): MNHEY, SVGAGI. The CDR3 has 13 amino acids.

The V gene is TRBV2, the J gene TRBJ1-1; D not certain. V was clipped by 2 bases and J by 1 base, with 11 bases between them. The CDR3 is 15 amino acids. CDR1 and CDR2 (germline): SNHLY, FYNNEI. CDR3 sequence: CASSERTDKNTEAFF. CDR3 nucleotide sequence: TGTGCCAGCAGTGAACGTACCGACAAGAACACTGAAGCTTTCTTT.

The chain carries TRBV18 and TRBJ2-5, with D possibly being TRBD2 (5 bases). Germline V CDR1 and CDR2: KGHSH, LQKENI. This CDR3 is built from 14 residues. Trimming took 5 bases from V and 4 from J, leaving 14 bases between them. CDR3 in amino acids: CASSIGNGRETQYF. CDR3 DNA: TGTGCCAGCTCAATCGGGAACGGTCGAGAGACCCAGTACTTC.

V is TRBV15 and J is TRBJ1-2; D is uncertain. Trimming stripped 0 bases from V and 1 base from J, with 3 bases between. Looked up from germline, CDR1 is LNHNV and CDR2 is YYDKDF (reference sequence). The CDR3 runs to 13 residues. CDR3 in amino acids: CATSRDGNYGYTF. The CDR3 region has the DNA TGTGCCACCAGCAGAGACGGTAACTATGGCTACACCTTC.

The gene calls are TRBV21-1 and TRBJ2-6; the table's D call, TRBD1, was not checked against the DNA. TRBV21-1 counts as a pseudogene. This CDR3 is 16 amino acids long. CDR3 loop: CANGQGETSGANVLTF. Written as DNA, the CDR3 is TGTGCCAACGGACAGGGAGAAACATCTGGGGCCAACGTCCTGACTTTC.

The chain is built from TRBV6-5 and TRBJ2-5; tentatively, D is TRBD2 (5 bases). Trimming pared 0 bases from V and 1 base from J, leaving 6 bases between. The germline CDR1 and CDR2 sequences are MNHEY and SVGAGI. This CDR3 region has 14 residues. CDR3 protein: CASSYSGVQETQYF. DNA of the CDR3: TGTGCCAGCAGTTACTCGGGAGTCCAAGAGACCCAGTACTTC.